This T cell receptor (beta chain) derives from a study of cytomegalovirus exposure and HLA in healthy donors. PCR was performed using 60 Vbeta and 13 Jbeta primers. The assay was immunoSEQ multiplex PCR, and TCRdb's table has in-frame clones only and misses some. This repertoire shows some 150,000 clones, about 71% found once; its top ten account for roughly 2%. Of note for this clone: Its antigen is still unknown.

Overall study findings and caveats: The study listed about 150 cytomegalovirus-associated TCR beta chains.

Sequencing was done on a sample of PBMCs. The TCR comes from a woman in her sixties in good health and CMV-seropositive.

The CDR3, as DNA: TGTGCCAGCAGCAAAGGACAGTACGAGCAGTACTTC. As protein: CASSKGQYEQYF. The rearrangement joins TRBV28 to TRBJ2-7, with D tentatively TRBD1 (6 bases). Germline CDR1 reads MDHEN; CDR2 reads SYDVKM. V was clipped by 6 bases and J by 4 bases, with 10 bases between them. The CDR3 spans 12 residues.